These T cell receptor beta chains were read from a single sample in a study of blood T cells in healthy people across ages. Via MiXCR, TCRdb re-called the 5' RACE reads, giving one row per CDR3 protein. In the table there are more than 650,000 distinct CDR3 sequences, about 24% of which are singletons. The specimen sequenced was blood. These receptors all come from a man between 65 and 85 years old in good health. Both conserved end residues are part of each CDR3. A D gene is named only where the DNA matches it firmly. Expanded clones get a size class; other rows say once, few or many, or leave the size out.

many | . | TRBJ2-5 | TRBV18 | TGTGCCAGCTCATCGGGACTTAAAGAGACCCAGTACTTC | CASSSGLKETQYF
few | . | TRBJ2-5 | TRBV2 | TGTGCCAGCAGTGAAGCGGGGGGACACCGAGGGGAGACCCAGTACTTC | CASSEAGGHRGETQYF
few | . | TRBJ2-3 | TRBV11-2 | TGTGCCAGCAGCCCACTCACAGGGAGGGCAGATACGCAGTATTTT | CASSPLTGRADTQYF
. | TRBD1 | TRBJ1-2 | TRBV4-3 | TGCGCCAGCAGACTACAGGGGGCCGGAGGCTACACCTTC | CASRLQGAGGYTF
. | . | TRBJ2-1 | TRBV12-3/TRBV12-4 | TGTGCCAGCAGTTTTTTTTTGACTAGTTCCTACAATGAGCAGTTCTTC | CASSFFLTSSYNEQFF
. | . | TRBJ2-5 | TRBV29-1 | TGCAGCGTTTCTAGCGCGCAAGAGACCCAGTACTTC | CSVSSAQETQYF
many | . | TRBJ2-1 | TRBV11-2 | TGTGCCAGCAGCTTAGATCCTAGGGGCCCAGTATACAACAATGAGCAGTTCTTC | CASSLDPRGPVYNNEQFF
. | . | TRBJ1-4 | TRBV4-2 | TGTGCCAGCAGCCAAGTCAGGGCGAATGAAAAACTGTTTTTT | CASSQVRANEKLFF
once | TRBD1 | TRBJ1-3 | TRBV5-1 | TGCGCCAGCAGCCCCAGTCAGGGGGAGAGGGCTGGAAACACCATATATTTT | CASSPSQGERAGNTIYF
. | TRBD2 | TRBJ2-3 | TRBV5-1 | TGCGCCAGCAGCTTAACTAGCGGAACTAGCACAGATACGCAGTATTTT | CASSLTSGTSTDTQYF
. | . | TRBJ1-1 | TRBV10-1 | TGCGCCAGCAGTGAGTCGAACATCCAACGAGCTTTCTTT | CASSESNIQRAFF
few | TRBD1 | TRBJ2-1 | TRBV28 | TGTGCCAGCAGTTTATCCGGACAGGGGCGCTACAATGAGCAGTTCTTC | CASSLSGQGRYNEQFF
few | TRBD2 | TRBJ2-1 | TRBV24-1 | TGTGCCACCAGTGACCCTATAGCGGGAGGCTACAATGAGCAGTTCTTC | CATSDPIAGGYNEQFF
. | . | TRBJ1-1 | TRBV12-3/TRBV12-4 | TGTGCCAGCAGTTCCCGCCGGGGGGCTTCTTTCTTT | CASSSRRGASFF
. | . | TRBJ1-2 | TRBV10-3 | TGTGCCATCAGTGAGTCGATCGAGGGGACCTATGGCTACACCTTC | CAISESIEGTYGYTF
. | . | TRBJ1-3 | TRBV12-5 | TGTGCTAGTGGTTTAGAGCGAGTTGGAAACACCATATATTTT | CASGLERVGNTIYF
few | . | TRBJ2-7 | TRBV28 | TGTGCCAGCACCCCTACATTGGGGGCGTCCCTAGTTGACGAGCAGTACTTC | CASTPTLGASLVDEQYF
. | TRBD2 | TRBJ2-1 | TRBV2 | TGTGCCAGCAGTCGCGAGCGGGGCTCCTACAATGAGCAGTTCTTC | CASSRERGSYNEQFF
. | . | TRBJ1-4 | TRBV29-1 | TGCAGCGTTGAAGATGCACAGTTTAATGAAAAACTGTTTTTT | CSVEDAQFNEKLFF
. | . | TRBJ1-5 | TRBV5-1 | TGCGCCAGCAGCTTGGAAGGGGGGGTAGCGCCCCAGCATTTT | CASSLEGGVAPQHF
. | . | TRBJ1-1 | TRBV11-3 | TGTGCCAGCAGCTTAGGGGGGTCCTCGAACACTGAAGCTTTCTTT | CASSLGGSSNTEAFF
. | TRBD1 | TRBJ2-3 | TRBV5-1 | TGCGCCAGCAGCATCAACAGGGGGCAGGGCACAGATACGCAGTATTTT | CASSINRGQGTDTQYF
. | . | TRBJ2-1 | TRBV6-6 | TGTGCCAGCTCCAGGGGGGAGCGACTGTACAATGAGCAGTTCTTC | CASSRGERLYNEQFF
many | . | TRBJ1-4 | TRBV5-1 | TGCGCCAGCAGCTTGGGACAGCTAGAAAAACTGTTTTTT | CASSLGQLEKLFF
. | . | TRBJ2-3 | TRBV7-2 | TGTGCCAGCAGCTTACTAGGCCAGCCCGACGCTAGCACAGATACGCAGTATTTT | CASSLLGQPDASTDTQYF
. | TRBD2 | TRBJ2-3 | TRBV29-1 | TGCAGCGTACATAGCGGGAGACGAGATACGCAGTATTTT | CSVHSGRRDTQYF
few | TRBD2 | TRBJ2-1 | TRBV3-1 | TGTGCCAGCAAGCTTAGTGGGACTAGCGGGGTCGATGAGCAGTTCTTC | CASKLSGTSGVDEQFF
few | . | TRBJ1-5 | TRBV6-1 | TGTGCCAGCAGTGAAATCCGGGACATAGGCAATCAGCCCCAGCATTTT | CASSEIRDIGNQPQHF
few | . | TRBJ1-5 | TRBV24-1 | TGTGCCACCAGTCATCGACAGAGCAATCAGCCCCAGCATTTT | CATSHRQSNQPQHF
. | . | TRBJ2-7 | TRBV11-2 | TGTGCCAGCAGCCCTGAAGCTATTGGGCAGTACTTC | CASSPEAIGQYF
. | . | TRBJ1-4 | TRBV15 | TGTGCCACCAGCAGAGAGCGGGTACGGGGTGAAAAACTGTTTTTT | CATSRERVRGEKLFF
. | TRBD2 | TRBJ2-7 | TRBV18 | TGTGCCAGCTCAACCGGGACTAGCGGTCCCTACGAGCAGTACTTC | CASSTGTSGPYEQYF
. | TRBD2 | TRBJ2-1 | TRBV9 | TGTGCCAGCAGCTGGTCGGGGCTAGCGGGTTACAATGAGCAGTTCTTC | CASSWSGLAGYNEQFF
. | TRBD1 | TRBJ1-5 | TRBV7-8 | TGTGCCAGCAGCTCAGGGACAGCTCCAAATCAGCCCCAGCATTTT | CASSSGTAPNQPQHF
many | . | TRBJ2-5 | TRBV12-3/TRBV12-4 | TGTGCCAGCAGCCTTAACCTCCAAGAGACCCAGTACTTC | CASSLNLQETQYF
. | TRBD1 | TRBJ1-1 | TRBV9 | TGTGCCAGCAGCGTAGATCAGACAGGGTTGAACACTGAAGCTTTCTTT | CASSVDQTGLNTEAFF
few | . | TRBJ2-5 | TRBV20-1 | TGCAGTGCTACAGGGGAAGAGACCCAGTACTTC | CSATGEETQYF
few | . | TRBJ2-5 | TRBV7-8 | TGTGCCAGCAGCCAAGGGCAGGGTTGGGAAGAGACCCAGTACTTC | CASSQGQGWEETQYF